The present TCR beta chain was sequenced within a study of T cell repertoires in cytomegalovirus infection. Across the study: An indication of both CMV infection and matching HLA type came from public TCR beta signatures.

Findings and caveats of the study: Within the response measured ex vivo, HLA-C-restricted CMV-specific TCR beta clonotypes were dominant. Adding up the frequency of public TCR beta families identified people who carried CMV plus the relevant HLA.

Germline CDR1 reads SGHVS; CDR2 reads FNYEAQ. V lost 5 bases and J lost 0; bases outside the gene matches: 8. The CDR3 contains 19 residues. TCRdb redid the calling of the reads with MiXCR, one entry per CDR3 protein. The sample has fewer than 550,000 distinct CDR3 sequences, around a quarter seen once; the top ten hold about 12%. As for this clonotype: The antigen remains undetermined.

The clonotype was recovered from a human donor in good health (CMV status not recorded). Some clones in this sample may be carry-over from other donors' samples. The chain employs TRBV7-6 and TRBJ2-3; the match to TRBD2 covers 16 bases. The specimen sequenced was PBMCs. CDR3: CASSVGLAGGNPSTDTQYF. CDR3 sequence (DNA): TGTGCCAGCAGCGTGGGACTAGCGGGAGGGAATCCTAGCACAGATACGCAGTATTTT. Full variable domain (missing parts from reference TRBV7-6 and TRBJ2-3): GAGVSQSPRYKVTKRGQDVALRCDPISGHVSLYWYRQALGQGPEFLTYFNYEAQQDKSGLPNDRFSAERPEGSISTLTIQRTEQRDSAMYRCASSVGLAGGNPSTDTQYFGPGTRLTVL.